These 17 T cell receptor beta chains were all obtained from the same sample, sequenced in a study of Graves' ophthalmopathy and Graves' hyperthyroidism. Amplifying from RNA transcripts, the study obtained TCR beta CDR3 regions. The workflow started with a first-round RT-PCR run with HTBI primers and then moved on to a second-round multiplex PCR. From the multiplex PCR reads, TCRdb called clonotypes with MiXCR, one entry per CDR3 protein. Here the sample spans 300,000 to 350,000 distinct CDR3 sequences, about a sixth being singletons. Sequencing was done on a sample of peripheral blood. These receptors came from an adult man with Graves' ophthalmopathy.

This clonotype was seen many times. The J gene is TRBJ2-7, the V gene TRBV2, with a possible D match to TRBD2 (6 bases). Germline values: CDR1 SNHLY, CDR2 FYNNEI. The ends were cut back, 4 bases at V and 4 bases at J, with 14 bases in the middle. The CDR3 totals 14 residues. DNA of the CDR3: TGTGCCAGCAGTGGGATAGCGGAGATATACGAGCAGTACTTC. Amino acid sequence: CASSGIAEIYEQYF.

This clonotype was detected many times. This chain uses TRBV2 with TRBJ1-1; D remains ambiguous. This CDR3 spans 13 amino acids. Germline V gene lookup returns CDR1 SNHLY and CDR2 FYNNEI. V was trimmed by 4 bases and J by 2 bases, leaving 8 bases between them. The CDR3 spells CASSGQENTEAFF. CDR3 coding DNA: TGTGCCAGCAGTGGGCAGGAAAACACTGAAGCTTTCTTT.

This clonotype was recorded at least ten times. V and J are TRBV19 and TRBJ1-5; weak D call: TRBD1 (5 bases). Germline CDR1 LNHDA, CDR2 SQIVND (reference sequence). Trimming left V 3 bases short and J 9 bases short, with 15 bases between. The CDR3 has 14 amino acids. CDR3 DNA: TGTGCCAGTAGTATGGGACCGACTCTCCGGCCCCAGCATTTT. Its translation: CASSMGPTLRPQHF.

This clonotype was seen many times. The chain couples TRBV19 to TRBJ1-2, with a weak D call TRBD1 (6 bases). There are 15 residues in the CDR3. Germline loops: CDR1 LNHDA, CDR2 SQIVND (reference sequence). Trimming pared 3 bases from V and 8 bases from J, leaving 19 bases between. CDR3 coding DNA: TGTGCCAGTAGTATGAGGGACACCCGCCCTTTCGGCTACACCTTC. This sequence encodes CASSMRDTRPFGYTF.

This clonotype was counted at least ten times. V gene TRBV29-1 combines with J gene TRBJ1-2; no firm D call. Trimming removed 2 bases from V and 2 bases from J, with 9 bases in between. CDR3 length: 13 amino acids. Looked up from germline, CDR1 is SQVTM and CDR2 is ANQGSEA. The CDR3 DNA is TGCAGCGTTGAAAGGGTAGAAAACTATGGCTACACCTTC. Protein sequence: CSVERVENYGYTF.

This clonotype was picked up many times. This chain uses TRBV29-1 with TRBJ1-1, with 7 bases identical to TRBD1. The CDR3 covers 14 residues. Per the germline V gene, CDR1 is SQVTM and CDR2 is ANQGSEA. Trimming cost V 6 bases and J 1 base; bases outside gene matches: 8. The CDR3 DNA sequence: TGCAGCGTCTACAGACGGGACAGGAACACTGAAGCTTTCTTT. Amino acid sequence: CSVYRRDRNTEAFF.

This clonotype was observed many times. The chain couples TRBV27 to TRBJ1-1; 9 nucleotides agree with TRBD1. J gave up 10 bases and V 5 bases, and 11 bases lay outside the gene matches. This CDR3 is 14 amino acids long. The germline gives CDR1 MNHEY, CDR2 SMNVEV (reference sequence). The CDR3 protein is CASSPDRGIEGAFF. The CDR3 bases are TGTGCCAGCAGTCCGGACAGGGGAATCGAGGGAGCTTTCTTT.

This clonotype was counted at least ten times. The CDR3 region has the DNA TGCGCCAGCAGCCACAACTCGGGACGGGACGGCCTTTCGTATTCACCCCTCCACTTT. It specifies CASSHNSGRDGLSYSPLHF. The rearrangement links TRBV4-3 to TRBJ1-6; the D gene is possibly TRBD1 (5 bases). Trimming removed 3 bases at V and 8 bases at J, with 26 bases between. CDR1 LGHNA and CDR2 YSLEER come from the germline V gene. The CDR3 totals 19 residues.

The sample holds many counts of this clonotype. The chain joins TRBV6-2 or TRBV6-3 to TRBJ2-2; D not resolved. The CDR3 length is 13 residues. Trimming took 7 bases from V and 9 from J, leaving 15 bases between them. The germline V gene encodes CDR1 MNHEY and CDR2 SVGEGT. The CDR3 sequence is CASNHGAGWELFF. DNA for the CDR3: TGTGCCAGCAATCATGGTGCTGGGTGGGAGCTGTTTTTT.

In its sample, this clonotype was seen many times. The rearrangement links TRBV7-9 to TRBJ1-1; a possible D gene is TRBD1 (5 bases). The CDR3 spans 14 residues. Germline V gene lookup returns CDR1 SEHNR and CDR2 FQNEAQ (reference sequence). Between the trimmed V and J ends, which lost 5 bases and 5 bases, there was a span of 15 bases. CDR3 residues: CASSQNQGLTEAFF. CDR3 nucleotides: TGTGCCAGCAGCCAAAACCAGGGTCTTACTGAAGCTTTCTTT.

This chain's CDR3 is CSANSGVYEQYF. The CDR3 DNA follows: TGCAGTGCTAATAGCGGGGTCTACGAGCAGTACTTC. V gene TRBV20-1 combines with J gene TRBJ2-7, with 8 bases identical to TRBD2. The CDR3 spans 12 residues. The J segment lost 3 bases and the V segment lost 4 bases, leaving 2 bases of the junction unmatched. Germline CDR1 DFQATT, CDR2 SNEGSKA (reference sequence).

The chain is built from TRBV5-5 and TRBJ2-5, with D uncertain. CDR3 size: 13 residues. Germline CDR1 reads SGHKS; CDR2 reads YYEKEE (reference sequence). Trimming shortened V by 4 bases and J by 3 bases, and 10 bases separated the two germline ends. The CDR3 loop is CASSQYGEETQYF. The CDR3 DNA reads as TGTGCCAGCAGCCAATATGGGGAAGAGACCCAGTACTTC.

A word on this clonotype: No conserved phenylalanine or tryptophan is present at the end of the CDR3, so a read error is the likely explanation. V usage is TRBV6-2 or TRBV6-3 and J usage is TRBJ2-7, with TRBD1 matching 8 bases. The CDR3 length is 14 residues. Germline lookup yields CDR1 MNHEY and CDR2 SVGEGT. V shed 8 bases and J 3 bases; nucleotides not matched to a gene: 9. The CDR3 nucleotides read TGTGCCAGCGGACAGGGCGTAAGTCGCTACGAGCAGTACATC. As protein: CASGQGVSRYEQYI.

This clonotype was observed at least ten times. The rearrangement links TRBV7-2 to TRBJ1-2; possible D gene TRBD1, 5 bases. V was pared by 6 bases and J by 2 bases, with 13 bases between. CDR1 SGHTA and CDR2 FQGNSA come from the germline V gene. The CDR3 extends over 14 amino acids. DNA for the CDR3: TGTGCCAGCAGTTTGCAGGGCGCAAACTATGGCTACACCTTC. It specifies CASSLQGANYGYTF.

This clonotype was found many times. The rearrangement uses TRBV18 and TRBJ1-1; 11 nucleotides align to TRBD1. Germline CDR1 KGHSH, CDR2 LQKENI. The CDR3 loop spans 16 amino acids. Losses at the gene ends were 3 bases for V and 7 bases for J; bases not matched to a gene: 10. In DNA form, the CDR3 reads TGTGCCAGCTCACCTGCTTCAGGACAGGGGGCGAGTGAAGCTTTCTTT. Its protein is CASSPASGQGASEAFF.

This sequence joins TRBV6-5 and TRBJ1-2; 10 bases match TRBD1. The CDR3 sequence is 14 residues long. From germline, CDR1 is MNHEY and CDR2 SVGAGI. With V trimmed by 2 bases and J by 8 bases, 5 bases remained unmatched. In nucleotides, the CDR3 is TGTGCCAGCAGTTACGTGGGACAGGGGAGCGGCTACACCTTC. Translation: CASSYVGQGSGYTF.

This clonotype was detected many times. This chain links TRBV20-1 with TRBJ1-1; D is uncertain. This CDR3 comprises 11 residues. In germline, CDR1 is DFQATT, CDR2 SNEGSKA (reference sequence). The V end lost 4 bases, the J end lost 4 bases, and 7 bases lay between the germline ends. The CDR3 sequence: CSAKMSTEAFF. CDR3 in DNA: TGCAGTGCTAAGATGTCCACTGAAGCTTTCTTT.